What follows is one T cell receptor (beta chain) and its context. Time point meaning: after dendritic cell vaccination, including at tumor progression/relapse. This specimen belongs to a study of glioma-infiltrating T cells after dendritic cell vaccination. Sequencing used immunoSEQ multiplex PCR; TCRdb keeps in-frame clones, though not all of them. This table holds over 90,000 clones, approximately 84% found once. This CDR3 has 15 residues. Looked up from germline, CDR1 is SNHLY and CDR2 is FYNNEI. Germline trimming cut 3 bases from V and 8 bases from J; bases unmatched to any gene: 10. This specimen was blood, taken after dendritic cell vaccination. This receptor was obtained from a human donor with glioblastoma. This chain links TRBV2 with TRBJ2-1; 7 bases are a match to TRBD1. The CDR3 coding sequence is TGTGCCAGCAGTGAGGCCGGGACAGCCTGGCATGAGCAGTTCTTC. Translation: CASSEAGTAWHEQFF.